The 27 T cell receptor beta chains below all came from one sample that was sequenced in a study of response to subunit inactivated influenza vaccine. TCRdb reanalysed the RT-PCR reads using MiXCR and keeps one entry per CDR3 protein. The repertoire includes roughly 670,000 distinct CDR3 sequences, 11% to 15% of them detected once, and 6.5% to 8% sits in the top ten. The source was PBMCs from blood, collected roughly 2 weeks before vaccination. These receptors all stem from a middle-aged man who received an inactivated influenza vaccine.

This clonotype was seen more than once but under ten times. The rearrangement links TRBV10-3 to TRBJ2-5; a weak D match, TRBD2 (6 bases). With 3 bases removed from V and 2 bases from J, the gap between germline ends came to 7 bases. The V gene's germline CDR1 is ENHRY and CDR2 SYGVKD. The CDR3 covers 13 residues. CDR3 loop: CAISDGTQETQYF. The CDR3 region has the DNA TGTGCCATCAGTGACGGGACTCAAGAGACCCAGTACTTC.

The rearrangement uses TRBV28 and TRBJ2-1, with TRBD2 matching 15 bases. This CDR3 contains 16 residues. V lost 9 bases and J lost 9; bases outside the gene matches: 12. CDR1 and CDR2 (germline): MDHEN, SYDVKM. The CDR3 bases are TGTGCCAGTAAACAGGGGGGACTAGCGGGGGGAGTTGAGCAGTTCTTC. It codes for CASKQGGLAGGVEQFF. Drawing the rest from reference TRBV28 and TRBJ2-1, the complete variable domain is DVKVTQSSRYLVKRTGEKVFLECVQDMDHENMFWYRQDPGLGLRLIYFSYDVKMKEKGDIPEGYSVSREKKERFSLILESASTNQTSMYLCASKQGGLAGGVEQFFGPGTRLTVL.

The rearrangement joins TRBV3-1 to TRBJ2-2, with a possible D match to TRBD1 (6 bases). Looked up from germline, CDR1 is LGHDT and CDR2 is YNNKEL (reference sequence). This CDR3 region has 15 residues. V lost 6 bases, J lost 0 bases, and 11 bases lay in between. For the CDR3, the DNA is TGTGCCAGCAGGACACAGGGTACGAACACCGGGGAGCTGTTTTTT. Amino acid sequence: CASRTQGTNTGELFF.

J is TRBJ2-7 and V is TRBV12-3 or TRBV12-4; D is possibly TRBD1 (5 bases). The V gene lost 3 bases and the J gene lost 7 bases, with 13 bases spanning the gap. The CDR3 loop spans 13 amino acids. The CDR3 DNA follows: TGTGCCAGCAGTTTTGGACATGAAAAAGAGCAGTACTTC. Encoded protein: CASSFGHEKEQYF.

This clonotype has at least ten counts. The J gene is TRBJ1-2, the V gene TRBV10-3, with D possibly matching TRBD1 (5 bases). Deletions cut 10 bases from V and 7 bases from J, with 25 bases between. The CDR3 is made up of 15 amino acids. Germline CDR1 reads ENHRY; CDR2 reads SYGVKD. The CDR3 DNA is TGTGCCACACCCAAGGTCACCGCAGGGAGAGGTGGCTACACCTTC. Translating it yields CATPKVTAGRGGYTF.

This clonotype was counted between two and nine times. The rearrangement links TRBV6-2 or TRBV6-3 to TRBJ1-3; D gene ambiguous. CDR1 MNHEY and CDR2 SVGEGT come from the germline V gene. Trimming pared 6 bases from V and 3 bases from J, leaving 21 bases between. The CDR3 totals 17 residues. CDR3 nucleotides: TGTGCCAGCAGACACCGCCCGGCGGGCATCTTTGGAAACACCATATATTTT. Translating it yields CASRHRPAGIFGNTIYF.

The chain employs TRBV7-6 and TRBJ2-2, with D possibly TRBD2 on 6 matching bases. The CDR3 length is 15 residues. The V gene's germline CDR1 is SGHVS and CDR2 FNYEAQ. V lost 5 bases to trimming and J lost 1 base, with 11 bases between them. Written as DNA, the CDR3 is TGTGCCAGCAGCCGGGACTTGATGAACACCGGGGAGCTGTTTTTT. This gives the protein CASSRDLMNTGELFF.

This clonotype occurred many times. The J gene is TRBJ1-1, the V gene TRBV9; unclear D gene. CDR3 length equals 11 residues. Between the trimmed V and J ends, which lost 4 bases and 5 bases, there was a span of 6 bases. The germline V gene encodes CDR1 SGDLS and CDR2 YYNGEE. CDR3 residues: CASSPGTEAFF. The CDR3, as DNA: TGTGCCAGCAGCCCAGGAACTGAAGCTTTCTTT. The full variable domain, in which reference TRBV9 and TRBJ1-1 provide the parts outside the CDR3, is DSGVTQTPKHLITATGQRVTLRCSPRSGDLSVYWYQQSLDQGLQFLIQYYNGEERAKGNILERFSAQQFPDLHSELNLSSLELGDSALYFCASSPGTEAFFGQGTRLTVV.

V is TRBV7-2 and J is TRBJ2-5, with TRBD1 matching over 7 bases. Trimming at V came to 4 bases and at J to 5 bases, leaving 10 bases not matched to a gene. The CDR3 loop spans 15 amino acids. Germline V lookup: CDR1 SGHTA, CDR2 FQGNSA. DNA for the CDR3: TGTGCCAGCAGCTCCGACAGGGTCGGGCAGGAGACCCAGTACTTC. As protein: CASSSDRVGQETQYF.

This clonotype was seen more than once but under ten times. The V and J genes are TRBV5-6 and TRBJ1-6, with D possibly being TRBD1 (6 bases). Trimming stripped 3 bases from V and 10 bases from J, with 17 bases between. The length of the CDR3 is 15 residues. Per germline, CDR1 SGHDT and CDR2 YYEEEE. The CDR3: CASSSTTGLVSPLHF. DNA of the CDR3: TGTGCCAGCAGCTCCACTACAGGGTTGGTGTCACCCCTCCACTTT.

The sample holds a few counts of this clonotype. V is TRBV9 and J is TRBJ2-5; 9 bases map to TRBD2. The CDR3 spans 15 residues. CDR1 SGDLS and CDR2 YYNGEE come from the germline V gene. Trimming removed 4 bases from V and 2 bases from J; junction bases left unmatched: 6. The DNA of the CDR3 is TGTGCCAGCAGCATAGCGGGAGTGGGTCAAGAGACCCAGTACTTC. Encoded protein: CASSIAGVGQETQYF.

The V and J genes are TRBV5-1 and TRBJ1-1, with 9 bases fitting TRBD1. CDR1 SGHRS and CDR2 YFSETQ come from the germline V gene. The CDR3 is 20 amino acids. J was trimmed by 1 base and V by 2 bases; bases with no gene match: 18. CDR3 loop: CASSLSVYLSDRGRNTEAFF. The CDR3 DNA follows: TGCGCCAGCAGCTTAAGTGTATATCTATCGGACAGGGGCAGGAACACTGAAGCTTTCTTT.

This clonotype was seen a handful of times. The chain carries TRBV12-3 or TRBV12-4 and TRBJ1-4; D not certain. Trimming stripped 4 bases from V and 4 bases from J, with 10 bases between. The CDR3 runs 14 residues. This chain's CDR3 is CASSSGVHNEKLFF. The CDR3 DNA reads as TGTGCCAGCAGTTCGGGAGTCCATAATGAAAAACTGTTTTTT.

This clonotype was counted between two and nine times. The V gene is TRBV2, the J gene TRBJ2-3; 10 bases map to TRBD2. The CDR3 is 19 residues long. Looked up from germline, CDR1 is SNHLY and CDR2 is FYNNEI. J gave up 0 bases and V 4 bases, and 13 bases lay outside the gene matches. The CDR3 sequence: CASSVWGLAGETSTDTQYF. In DNA, the CDR3 is TGTGCCAGCAGTGTTTGGGGGCTAGCGGGGGAGACTAGCACAGATACGCAGTATTTT.

The chain joins TRBV2 to TRBJ2-3; 10 bases are shared with TRBD1. Per the germline V gene, CDR1 is SNHLY and CDR2 is FYNNEI. The length of the CDR3 is 15 residues. Unmatched junction bases numbered 4, after V lost 4 bases and J lost 3 bases. The DNA of the CDR3 is TGTGCCAGCAGTGTGGGGACAGGGGTTACAGATACGCAGTATTTT. Translated: CASSVGTGVTDTQYF.

This clonotype appeared many times. In DNA form, the CDR3 reads TGTGCCAGCAGTTTTCTAGCGGGGGGCACAGATACGCAGTATTTT. It specifies CASSFLAGGTDTQYF. The chain uses TRBV12-3 or TRBV12-4 and TRBJ2-3, with 10 bases matching TRBD2. This CDR3 is 15 amino acids long. J gave up 1 base and V 3 bases, and 1 base lay outside the gene matches.

This chain joins TRBV6-2 or TRBV6-3 and TRBJ2-5; 7 nucleotides align to TRBD2. V shed 6 bases, J shed 2 bases, and the junction held 3 bases outside the gene matches. This CDR3 contains 13 residues. CDR1 and CDR2 from the germline V gene are MNHEY and SVGEGT. The CDR3: CASRGGWQETQYF. The CDR3 DNA sequence: TGTGCCAGCAGGGGGGGGTGGCAAGAGACCCAGTACTTC.

This clonotype was counted between two and nine times. This chain uses TRBV28 with TRBJ1-5, with TRBD1 matching over 8 bases. Germline V gene lookup returns CDR1 MDHEN and CDR2 SYDVKM. The CDR3 sequence is 16 residues long. Germline trimming cut 4 bases from V and 1 base from J; bases unmatched to any gene: 6. DNA for the CDR3: TGTGCCAGCAGTTCCGCAGGGGGCCAAAGCAATCAGCCCCAGCATTTT. This codes for CASSSAGGQSNQPQHF.

The table lists this clonotype with a few counts. The rearrangement uses TRBV16 and TRBJ1-1; 7 bases are shared with TRBD1. CDR1 is KGHSY, CDR2 FQNENV, per germline. With 3 bases clipped from V and 12 bases from J, the junction kept 16 bases outside the gene matches. This CDR3 has 15 amino acids. This CDR3 is CASSHPTGTAREPFF. The CDR3 nucleotides are TGTGCCAGCAGCCACCCGACAGGGACGGCGAGGGAACCTTTCTTT.

This clonotype was counted a few times. The rearrangement uses TRBV7-9 and TRBJ2-1; 9 bases match TRBD2. V gave up 7 bases and J gave up 5 bases; unmatched junction bases: 0. The germline gives CDR1 SEHNR, CDR2 FQNEAQ (reference sequence). This CDR3 comprises 12 residues. The CDR3: CASTSGNNEQFF. The CDR3 bases are TGTGCCAGCACTAGCGGGAACAATGAGCAGTTCTTC.

The chain uses TRBV6-2 or TRBV6-3 and TRBJ2-2, with D unresolved. In germline, CDR1 is MNHEY, CDR2 SVGEGT. The CDR3 covers 16 residues. Between the trimmed V and J ends, which lost 5 bases and 0 bases, there was a span of 13 bases. CDR3 sequence (DNA): TGTGCCAGCAGTCGCCACGCCTATTCGAACACCGGGGAGCTGTTTTTT. Amino acid sequence: CASSRHAYSNTGELFF.

This clonotype has a count of ten or more. The chain links TRBV5-1 to TRBJ2-3; 7 bases are a match to TRBD1. The trim removed 6 bases at V and 3 bases at J, leaving 13 bases unmatched. Looked up from germline, CDR1 is SGHRS and CDR2 is YFSETQ. The CDR3 totals 16 residues. CDR3 bases: TGCGCCAGCAATAACTGGCCGGGACAGATTACAGATACGCAGTATTTT. Protein product: CASNNWPGQITDTQYF.

This clonotype has a handful of counts. The V gene is TRBV20-1, the J gene TRBJ2-7; tentative D call: TRBD2 (6 bases). The CDR3 is 14 residues long. Looked up from germline, CDR1 is DFQATT and CDR2 is SNEGSKA (reference sequence). V was pared by 7 bases and J by 2 bases, with 18 bases between. The CDR3 nucleotides read TGCAGTGGGGGCCGGGGGAGAAGGACCTACGAGCAGTACTTC. It codes for CSGGRGRRTYEQYF.

The genes are TRBV27 and TRBJ1-1; 11 nucleotides agree with TRBD1. The CDR3 runs 15 residues. CDR1 is MNHEY, CDR2 SMNVEV, per germline (reference sequence). With 3 bases clipped from V and 4 bases from J, the junction kept 4 bases outside the gene matches. The CDR3 region is CASSLTGTGGTEAFF. Written as DNA, the CDR3 is TGTGCCAGCAGTTTGACCGGGACAGGGGGCACTGAAGCTTTCTTT.

There are a few counts of this clonotype. V usage is TRBV21-1 and J usage is TRBJ2-1. TRBV21-1 is designated a pseudogene. This CDR3 has 13 amino acids. CDR3 protein: CASSKVRRNEQFF. The CDR3 DNA is TGTGCCAGCAGCAAAGTTCGGCGGAATGAGCAGTTCTTC.

The rearrangement uses TRBV27 and TRBJ2-1, with 10 bases lining up with TRBD2. The V gene end was trimmed by 3 bases and the J gene end by 7 bases; junction bases not matched to a gene: 6. The CDR3 length is 15 residues. Per the germline V gene, CDR1 is MNHEY and CDR2 is SMNVEV (reference sequence). CDR3 sequence reads: CASSLRFSGRNEQFF. In DNA form, the CDR3 reads TGTGCCAGCAGTTTGAGGTTTAGCGGGAGGAATGAGCAGTTCTTC.

The chain combines TRBV7-2 with TRBJ2-5, with 11 bases fitting TRBD1. V shed 0 bases, J shed 7 bases, and the junction held 10 bases outside the gene matches. The CDR3 runs 17 residues. Germline V gene lookup returns CDR1 SGHTA and CDR2 FQGNSA. The CDR3 DNA reads as TGTGCCAGCAGCTTAGCTAGGACAGGGGGCGGTCTGGCGACCCAGTACTTC. Translated, it gives CASSLARTGGGLATQYF.